One sample yielded the 27 T cell receptor beta chains listed below, sequenced in a study of human T cells and chemical hapten exposure. Time point meaning: patch test 2, 6 weeks after DPC sensitization. Treatment defined: therapeutic diphenylcyclopropenone sensitization with weekly scalp DPC. TCRdb independently ran MiXCR on the RACE reads; one entry per CDR3 protein. The data show approximately 350,000 distinct CDR3 sequences, over 6% seen once. Here the sequenced sample was whole blood, taken in connection with sensitization to the hapten diphenylcyclopropenone (DPC). The receptors derive from a young woman with alopecia areata. Some clones in this sample may be carry-over from other donors' samples.

This clonotype was observed a handful of times. The chain has TRBV27 and TRBJ2-2; D is uncertain. V lost 2 bases to trimming and J lost 7 bases, with 14 bases between them. This CDR3 spans 15 amino acids. CDR1 and CDR2 (germline): MNHEY, SMNVEV (reference sequence). CDR3 loop: CASSLRSQRDGELFF. CDR3 bases: TGTGCCAGCAGTTTAAGGAGTCAGCGCGACGGGGAGCTGTTTTTT.

The chain recombines TRBV6-2 or TRBV6-3 with TRBJ1-5; possibly TRBD1 for D (6 bases). The CDR3 is 15 residues long. V was shortened by 3 bases and J by 4 bases, with 13 bases between the two germline ends. The germline gives CDR1 MNHEY, CDR2 SVGEGT. The DNA for the CDR3 is TGTGCCAGCAGTTATAGGGGGAACCCAAATCAGCCCCAGCATTTT. Translation: CASSYRGNPNQPQHF.

The rearrangement joins TRBV5-6 to TRBJ1-6; no definite D call. This CDR3 is 16 amino acids long. Trimming removed 0 bases at V and 0 bases at J, with 7 bases between. The V gene's germline CDR1 is SGHDT and CDR2 YYEEEE. Here the CDR3 reads CASSLVRSSYNSPLHF. The DNA of the CDR3 is TGTGCCAGCAGCTTGGTAAGGAGCTCCTATAATTCACCCCTCCACTTT. The variable domain in full, completed from reference TRBV5-6 and TRBJ1-6, reads DAGVTQSPTHLIKTRGQQVTLRCSPKSGHDTVSWYQQALGQGPQFIFQYYEEEERQRGNFPDRFSGHQFPNYSSELNVNALLLGDSALYLCASSLVRSSYNSPLHFGNGTRLTVT.

This clonotype was observed at least ten times. The genes are TRBV5-1 and TRBJ1-1; D perhaps matches TRBD1 (6 bases). Germline V gene data show CDR1 as SGHRS and CDR2 as YFSETQ. Trimming pared 2 bases from V and 3 bases from J, leaving 14 bases between. There are 15 residues in the CDR3. This CDR3 is CASSLQGPWDTEAFF. CDR3 sequence (DNA): TGCGCCAGCAGCTTACAGGGCCCTTGGGACACTGAAGCTTTCTTT.

This clonotype has only a few counts. The chain couples TRBV18 to TRBJ1-4; D unclear. V shed 1 base and J shed 0 bases, with 12 bases lying between them. Germline V gene sequence: CDR1 KGHSH, CDR2 LQKENI. The CDR3 is made up of 17 amino acids. The CDR3 is CASSPRLGKATNEKLFF. CDR3 bases: TGTGCCAGCTCACCACGCCTAGGGAAGGCAACTAATGAAAAACTGTTTTTT.

The chain joins TRBV5-4 to TRBJ2-3; D is possibly TRBD2 (5 bases). Per the germline V gene, CDR1 is SGHNT and CDR2 is YYREEE (reference sequence). The germline V and J ends were trimmed by 4 bases and 1 base, with 16 bases remaining between them. The CDR3 extends over 16 amino acids. CDR3 loop: CASSPRATEGTDTQYF. The CDR3 DNA follows: TGTGCCAGCAGCCCTAGGGCTACGGAGGGCACAGATACGCAGTATTTT. Using reference TRBV5-4 and TRBJ2-3 for the parts outside the CDR3, the full variable domain is ETGVTQSPTHLIKTRGQQVTLRCSSQSGHNTVSWYQQALGQGPQFIFQYYREEENGRGNFPPRFSGLQFPNYSSELNVNALELDDSALYLCASSPRATEGTDTQYFGPGTRLTVL.

The gene calls are TRBV6-5 and TRBJ2-1, with 7 positions matching TRBD2. The CDR3 contains 17 residues. Germline CDR1 MNHEY, CDR2 SVGAGI. V was clipped by 2 bases and J by 1 base; unmatched bases: 8. CDR3 loop: CASSYEGTGGSYNEQFF. CDR3 nucleotides: TGTGCCAGCAGTTACGAGGGCACGGGGGGATCCTACAATGAGCAGTTCTTC.

The V and J genes are TRBV12-3 or TRBV12-4 and TRBJ2-7, with D possibly called TRBD1 or TRBD2 (6 bases each). Trimming removed 7 bases at V and 0 bases at J, with 13 bases between. CDR3 size: 14 residues. CDR3 in DNA: TGTGCCAGCAAACGGGGGCCCAGCTCCTACGAGCAGTACTTC. Its protein product is CASKRGPSSYEQYF.

This chain connects TRBV20-1 to TRBJ1-1; no clear D gene. The V end lost 5 bases, the J end lost 4 bases, and 17 bases lay between the germline ends. Germline V gene data show CDR1 as DFQATT and CDR2 as SNEGSKA (reference sequence). The CDR3 is made up of 14 amino acids. CDR3 DNA sequence: TGCAGTGCTCCCACCTGGATTGACGGCACTGAAGCTTTCTTT. Amino acid sequence: CSAPTWIDGTEAFF.

This clonotype has a handful of counts. The V gene is TRBV6-5, the J gene TRBJ2-3, with TRBD2 as a possible D gene (6 bases). Deletions cut 5 bases from V and 4 bases from J, with 19 bases between. The CDR3 contains 16 residues. Germline V gene lookup returns CDR1 MNHEY and CDR2 SVGAGI. The CDR3 region has the DNA TGTGCCAGCAGTCCTGGGATAGCGGCCAGCCCAGATACGCAGTATTTT. It yields the protein CASSPGIAASPDTQYF.

In its sample, this clonotype was seen a few times. The V and J genes are TRBV4-3 and TRBJ2-1; tentative D call: TRBD2 (7 bases). The CDR3 has 17 residues. Germline-derived CDR1 and CDR2 are LGHNA and YSLEER. The ends were cut back, 0 bases at V and 2 bases at J, with 14 bases in the middle. CDR3 sequence (DNA): TGCGCCAGCAGCCAAGATGTTGGGGGGGGGCCCTACAATGAGCAGTTCTTC. Translation gives CASSQDVGGGPYNEQFF.

The chain uses TRBV6-5 and TRBJ2-1; 10 bases agree with TRBD2. CDR3 size: 16 residues. The germline V gene has CDR1 MNHEY and CDR2 SVGAGI. J gave up 1 base and V 2 bases, and 2 bases lay outside the gene matches. CDR3 nucleotide sequence: TGTGCCAGCAGTTACATAGCGGGAGGTTCCTACAATGAGCAGTTCTTC. This codes for CASSYIAGGSYNEQFF.

V is TRBV18 and J is TRBJ1-1; D not resolved. CDR1 and CDR2 (germline): KGHSH, LQKENI. The V end was cut by 3 bases, the J end by 6 bases, with 8 bases between. There are 12 residues in the CDR3. The CDR3 nucleotides are TGTGCCAGCTCACCTAGGGTTGCTGAAGCTTTCTTT. Translation: CASSPRVAEAFF.

The table lists this clonotype with many counts. The chain uses TRBV20-1 and TRBJ1-2; D uncertain. CDR3 length: 13 residues. Trimming shortened V by 1 base and J by 4 bases, and 10 bases separated the two germline ends. Germline loops: CDR1 DFQATT, CDR2 SNEGSKA (reference sequence). This CDR3 is CSARVGSFYGYTF. The CDR3 DNA follows: TGCAGTGCTAGAGTGGGCAGCTTCTATGGCTACACCTTC.

This clonotype was picked up many times. The rearrangement uses TRBV28 and TRBJ1-2; unclear D gene. Germline CDR1 and CDR2: MDHEN and SYDVKM. V shed 3 bases and J shed 8 bases, with 10 bases lying between them. There are 12 residues in the CDR3. The chain's CDR3 is CASSFSESGYTF. CDR3 DNA: TGTGCCAGCAGTTTTTCGGAGAGCGGCTACACCTTC.

The chain uses TRBV6-1 and TRBJ1-6, with D uncertain. CDR3 length equals 15 residues. The germline V gene has CDR1 MNHNS and CDR2 SASEGT. V lost 2 bases, J lost 7 bases, and 12 bases lay in between. The CDR3 reads CASSETRPRNSPLHF. The CDR3 DNA is TGTGCCAGCAGTGAAACCCGACCCCGGAATTCACCCCTCCACTTT.

The V gene is TRBV5-1, the J gene TRBJ2-7; D is unresolved. CDR1 is SGHRS, CDR2 YFSETQ, per germline. V dropped 1 base and J dropped 1 base, with 9 bases sitting between them. There are 14 residues in the CDR3. CDR3 bases: TGCGCCAGCAGCTTGTTCGCAGAATCCTACGAGCAGTACTTC. Its translation: CASSLFAESYEQYF. Complete variable domain (other parts from reference TRBV5-1 and TRBJ2-7): KAGVTQTPRYLIKTRGQQVTLSCSPISGHRSVSWYQQTPGQGLQFLFEYFSETQRNKGNFPGRFSGRQFSNSRSEMNVSTLELGDSALYLCASSLFAESYEQYFGPGTRLTVT.

This clonotype was detected many times. The CDR3 region has the DNA TGTGCCAGCAACGGGGACAGCGGCTATGGCTACACCTTC. It codes for CASNGDSGYGYTF. This chain connects TRBV12-3 or TRBV12-4 to TRBJ1-2; 7 positions match TRBD1. V dropped 7 bases and J dropped 4; count of bases not matched to a gene: 6. The CDR3 is 13 residues long.

This clonotype was seen a handful of times. The chain uses TRBV27 and TRBJ1-6; no firm D call. Germline-derived CDR1 and CDR2 are MNHEY and SMNVEV (reference sequence). Trimming removed 3 bases at V and 5 bases at J, with 14 bases between. The CDR3 is made up of 16 amino acids. CDR3 bases: TGTGCCAGCAGTTTCCGGGCGGATGGTAATAATTCACCCCTCCACTTT. Translating gives CASSFRADGNNSPLHF.

This clonotype appeared a few times. The J gene is TRBJ2-5, the V gene TRBV5-1; D possibly corresponds to TRBD2 (6 bases). The CDR3 runs to 15 residues. With 4 bases removed from V and 5 bases from J, the gap between germline ends came to 18 bases. Germline CDR1 SGHRS, CDR2 YFSETQ. The CDR3 loop is CASSVSDYREETQYF. The DNA of the CDR3 is TGCGCCAGCAGCGTTTCGGACTACCGAGAGGAGACCCAGTACTTC. The entire variable domain, with the rest obtained from reference TRBV5-1 and TRBJ2-5, is as follows: KAGVTQTPRYLIKTRGQQVTLSCSPISGHRSVSWYQQTPGQGLQFLFEYFSETQRNKGNFPGRFSGRQFSNSRSEMNVSTLELGDSALYLCASSVSDYREETQYFGPGTRLLVL.

The table lists this clonotype with many counts. V is TRBV5-6 and J is TRBJ1-6, with TRBD1 matching 7 bases. The germline V gene encodes CDR1 SGHDT and CDR2 YYEEEE. The junction had 11 bases not matched to a gene; V was cut back by 4 bases and J by 4 bases. CDR3 size: 17 residues. The CDR3 bases are TGTGCCAGCAGCCCACTCGGACAGGACTTATATAATTCACCCCTCCACTTT. This gives the protein CASSPLGQDLYNSPLHF.

The rearrangement uses TRBV6-1 and TRBJ2-7, with a possible D match to TRBD1 (6 bases). The V gene lost 5 bases and the J gene lost 3 bases, with 11 bases spanning the gap. The germline V gene encodes CDR1 MNHNS and CDR2 SASEGT. The CDR3 is 13 amino acids. The CDR3 sequence: CASSIGQIYEQYF. The CDR3 DNA reads as TGTGCCAGCAGTATAGGACAGATCTACGAGCAGTACTTC.

This clonotype was detected ten times or more. V is TRBV6-1 and J is TRBJ2-7, with 8 bases aligning to TRBD1. The germline CDR1 and CDR2 sequences are MNHNS and SASEGT. The CDR3 extends over 14 amino acids. V lost 6 bases to trimming and J lost 3 bases; unmatched junction nucleotides: 7. The CDR3 DNA reads as TGTGCCAGCAGGACCAGGGGGCAATACTACGAGCAGTACTTC. Translation: CASRTRGQYYEQYF.

This clonotype showed up many times. The genes are TRBV6-5 and TRBJ1-5, with D uncertain. Looked up from germline, CDR1 is MNHEY and CDR2 is SVGAGI. The CDR3 is made up of 15 amino acids. The V and J ends lost 0 bases and 1 base respectively, with 7 bases between them. The CDR3 reads CASSYSKTSNQPQHF. CDR3 nucleotides: TGTGCCAGCAGTTACTCGAAGACAAGCAATCAGCCCCAGCATTTT.

This clonotype appeared many times. The rearrangement uses TRBV7-2 and TRBJ2-1; unclear D gene. The germline V gene encodes CDR1 SGHTA and CDR2 FQGNSA. V was shortened by 3 bases and J by 8 bases, with 8 bases between the two germline ends. CDR3 length: 12 amino acids. CDR3 region: CASSFYGDEQFF. The CDR3 nucleotides are TGTGCCAGCAGCTTTTATGGAGATGAGCAGTTCTTC.

This clonotype was seen many times. The germline gene is not matched at one end of the junction; a read error may be the cause. The rearrangement links TRBV20-1 to TRBJ1-2; weak D call: TRBD1 (5 bases). The CDR3 totals 11 residues. Germline CDR1 is DFQATT and CDR2 is SNEGSKA (reference sequence). The CDR3 loop is CSAGDSYGYTF. CDR3 DNA: TGCAGTGCTGGAGACAGCTATGGCTACACCTTC.

This clonotype was recorded a few times. CDR3 DNA: TGTGCCAGCAGTGTAGGCGGGGCGAGCTCCTACGAGCAGTACTTC. This encodes CASSVGGASSYEQYF. This chain links TRBV25-1 with TRBJ2-7, with D possibly being TRBD2 (6 bases). V lost 4 bases, J lost 0 bases, and 13 bases lay in between. The CDR3 loop spans 15 amino acids. Germline lookup yields CDR1 MGHDK and CDR2 SYGVNS.